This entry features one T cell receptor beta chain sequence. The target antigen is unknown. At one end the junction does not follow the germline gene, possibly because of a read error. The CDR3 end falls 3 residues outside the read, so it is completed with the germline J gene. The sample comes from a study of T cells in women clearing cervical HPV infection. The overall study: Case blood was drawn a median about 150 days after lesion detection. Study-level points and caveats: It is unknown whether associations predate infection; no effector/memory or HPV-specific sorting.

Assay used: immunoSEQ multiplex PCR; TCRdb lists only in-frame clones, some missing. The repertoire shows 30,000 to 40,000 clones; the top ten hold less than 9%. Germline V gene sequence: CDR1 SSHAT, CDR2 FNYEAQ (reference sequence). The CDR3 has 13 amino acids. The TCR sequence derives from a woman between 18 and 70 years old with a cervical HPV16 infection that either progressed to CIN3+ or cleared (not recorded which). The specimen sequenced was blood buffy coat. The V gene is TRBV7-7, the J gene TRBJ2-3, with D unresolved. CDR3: CASSLSGTDTQYF. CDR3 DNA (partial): TGTGCTAGCAGCTTAAGCGGCACAGATACG. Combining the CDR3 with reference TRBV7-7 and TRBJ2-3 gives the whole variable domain GAGVSQSPRYKVTKRGQDVTLRCDPISSHATLYWYQQALGQGPEFLTYFNYEAQPDKSGLPSDRFSAERPEGSISTLTIQRTEQRDSAMYRCASSLSGTDTQYFGPGTRLTVL.